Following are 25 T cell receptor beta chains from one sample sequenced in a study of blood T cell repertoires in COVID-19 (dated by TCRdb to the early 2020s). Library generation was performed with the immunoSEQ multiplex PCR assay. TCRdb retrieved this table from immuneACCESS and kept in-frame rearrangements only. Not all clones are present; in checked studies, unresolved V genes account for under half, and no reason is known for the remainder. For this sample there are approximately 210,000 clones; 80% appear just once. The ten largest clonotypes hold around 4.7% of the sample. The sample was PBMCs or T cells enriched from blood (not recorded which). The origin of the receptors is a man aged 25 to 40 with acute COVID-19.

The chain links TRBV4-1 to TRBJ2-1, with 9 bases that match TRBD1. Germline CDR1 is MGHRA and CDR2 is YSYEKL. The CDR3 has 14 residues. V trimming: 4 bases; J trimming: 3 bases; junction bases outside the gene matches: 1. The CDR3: CASSPDRGYNEQFF. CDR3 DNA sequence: TGCGCCAGCAGCCCGGACAGGGGCTACAATGAGCAGTTCTTC.

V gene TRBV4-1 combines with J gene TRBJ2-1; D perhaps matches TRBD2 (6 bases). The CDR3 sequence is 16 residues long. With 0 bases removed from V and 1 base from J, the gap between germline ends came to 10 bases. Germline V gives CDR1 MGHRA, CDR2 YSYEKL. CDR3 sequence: CASSQDTGVSYNEQFF. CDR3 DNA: TGCGCCAGCAGCCAAGATACGGGGGTTTCCTACAATGAGCAGTTCTTC.

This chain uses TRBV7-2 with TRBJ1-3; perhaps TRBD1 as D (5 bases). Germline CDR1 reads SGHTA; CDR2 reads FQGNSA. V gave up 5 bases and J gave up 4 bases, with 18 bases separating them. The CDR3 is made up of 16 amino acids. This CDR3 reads CASSAHGGVTGNTIYF. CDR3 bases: TGTGCCAGCAGCGCCCACGGGGGGGTGACAGGAAACACCATATATTTT.

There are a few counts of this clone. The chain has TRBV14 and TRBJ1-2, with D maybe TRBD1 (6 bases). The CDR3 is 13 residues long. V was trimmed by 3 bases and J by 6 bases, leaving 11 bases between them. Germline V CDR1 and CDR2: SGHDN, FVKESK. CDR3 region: CASSQQGSDGYTF. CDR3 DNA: TGTGCCAGCAGCCAGCAGGGGTCGGATGGCTACACCTTC. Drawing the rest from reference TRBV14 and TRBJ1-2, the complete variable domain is EAGVTQFPSHSVIEKGQTVTLRCDPISGHDNLYWYRRVMGKEIKFLLHFVKESKQDESGMPNNRFLAERTGGTYSTLKVQPAELEDSGVYFCASSQQGSDGYTFGSGTRLTVV.

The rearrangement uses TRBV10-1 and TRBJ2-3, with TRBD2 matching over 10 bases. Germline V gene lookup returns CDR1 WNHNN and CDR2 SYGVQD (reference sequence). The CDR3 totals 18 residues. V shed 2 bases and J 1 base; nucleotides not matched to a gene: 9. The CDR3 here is CASSEITSGTSGTDTQYF. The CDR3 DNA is TGCGCCAGCAGTGAGATTACCTCCGGGACTAGCGGCACAGATACGCAGTATTTT.

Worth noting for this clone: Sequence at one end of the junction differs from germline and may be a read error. Here the CDR3 reads CASRDYTLRQETDTQYF. DNA for the CDR3: TGCGCCAGCCGTGACTACACGCTCAGACAGGAGACAGATACGCAGTATTTT. The chain is built from TRBV10-2 and TRBJ2-3, with D maybe TRBD1 (6 bases). CDR1 and CDR2 from the germline V gene are WSHSY and SAAADI. The CDR3 loop spans 17 amino acids.

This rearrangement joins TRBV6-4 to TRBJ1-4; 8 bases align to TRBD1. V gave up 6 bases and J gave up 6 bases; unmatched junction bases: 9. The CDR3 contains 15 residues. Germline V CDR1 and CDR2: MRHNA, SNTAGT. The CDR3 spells CASSVGQGADEKLFF. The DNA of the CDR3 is TGTGCCAGCAGCGTTGGACAGGGAGCGGATGAAAAACTGTTTTTT.

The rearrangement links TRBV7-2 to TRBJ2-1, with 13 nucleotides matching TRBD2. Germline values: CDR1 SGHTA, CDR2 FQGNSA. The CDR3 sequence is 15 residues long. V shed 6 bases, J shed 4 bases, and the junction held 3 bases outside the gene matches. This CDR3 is CASRRTSGSYNEQFF. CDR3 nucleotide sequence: TGTGCCAGCAGACGGACTAGCGGGAGTTACAATGAGCAGTTCTTC.

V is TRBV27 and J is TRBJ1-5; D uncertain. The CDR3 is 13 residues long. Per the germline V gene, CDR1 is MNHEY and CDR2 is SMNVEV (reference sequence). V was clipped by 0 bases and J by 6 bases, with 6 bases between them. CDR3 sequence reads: CASSLSAGQPQHF. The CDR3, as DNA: TGTGCCAGCAGTTTATCCGCCGGTCAGCCCCAGCATTTT.

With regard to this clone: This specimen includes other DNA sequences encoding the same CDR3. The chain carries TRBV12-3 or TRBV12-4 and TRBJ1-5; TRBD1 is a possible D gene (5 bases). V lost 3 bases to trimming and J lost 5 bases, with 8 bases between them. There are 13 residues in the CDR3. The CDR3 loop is CASSFTGDQPQHF. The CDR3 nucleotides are TGTGCCAGCAGTTTTACGGGGGATCAGCCCCAGCATTTT.

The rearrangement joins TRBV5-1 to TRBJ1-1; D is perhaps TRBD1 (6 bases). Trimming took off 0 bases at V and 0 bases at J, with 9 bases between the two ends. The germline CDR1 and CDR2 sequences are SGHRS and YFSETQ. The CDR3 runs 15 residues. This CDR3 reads CASSLAGHLNTEAFF. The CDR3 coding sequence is TGCGCCAGCAGCTTGGCGGGACATTTGAACACTGAAGCTTTCTTT.

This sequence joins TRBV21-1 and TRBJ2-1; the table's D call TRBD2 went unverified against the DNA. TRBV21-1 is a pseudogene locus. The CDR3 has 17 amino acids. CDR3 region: CASSTRGLLGCYNEQFF. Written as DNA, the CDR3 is TGTGCCAGCAGCACCCGAGGACTGTTAGGCTGCTACAATGAGCAGTTCTTC.

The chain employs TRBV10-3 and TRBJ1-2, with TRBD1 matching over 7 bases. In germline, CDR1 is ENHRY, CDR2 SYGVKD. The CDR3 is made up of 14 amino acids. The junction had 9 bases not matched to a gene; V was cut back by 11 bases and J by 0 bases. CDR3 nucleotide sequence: TGTGCCGTTTCAACAGGGGCTGCTAACTATGGCTACACCTTC. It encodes CAVSTGAANYGYTF.

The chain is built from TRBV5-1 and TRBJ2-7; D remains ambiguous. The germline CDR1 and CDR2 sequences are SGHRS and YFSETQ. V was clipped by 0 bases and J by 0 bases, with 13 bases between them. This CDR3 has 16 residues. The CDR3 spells CASSLALTPTSYEQYF. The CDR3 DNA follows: TGCGCCAGCAGCTTGGCCCTGACTCCTACCTCCTACGAGCAGTACTTC. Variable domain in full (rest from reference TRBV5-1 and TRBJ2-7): KAGVTQTPRYLIKTRGQQVTLSCSPISGHRSVSWYQQTPGQGLQFLFEYFSETQRNKGNFPGRFSGRQFSNSRSEMNVSTLELGDSALYLCASSLALTPTSYEQYFGPGTRLTVT.

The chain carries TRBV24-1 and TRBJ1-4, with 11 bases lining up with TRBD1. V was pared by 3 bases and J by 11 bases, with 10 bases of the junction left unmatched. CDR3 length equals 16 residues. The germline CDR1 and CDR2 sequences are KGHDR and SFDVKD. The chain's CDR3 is CATSDRTGGTGGKLFF. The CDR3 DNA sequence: TGTGCCACCAGTGATCGGACAGGGGGCACCGGCGGGAAACTGTTTTTT.

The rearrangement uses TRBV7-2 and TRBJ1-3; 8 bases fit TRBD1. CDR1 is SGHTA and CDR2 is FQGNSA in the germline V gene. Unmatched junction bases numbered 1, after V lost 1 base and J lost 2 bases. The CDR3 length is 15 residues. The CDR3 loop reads CASSLETGAGNTIYF. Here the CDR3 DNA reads TGTGCCAGCAGCTTAGAGACAGGGGCTGGAAACACCATATATTTT.

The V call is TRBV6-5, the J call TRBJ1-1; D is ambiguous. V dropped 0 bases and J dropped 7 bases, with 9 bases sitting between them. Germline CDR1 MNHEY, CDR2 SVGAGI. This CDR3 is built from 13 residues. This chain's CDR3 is CASSYSYPVEAFF. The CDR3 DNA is TGTGCCAGCAGTTACTCCTACCCCGTTGAAGCTTTCTTT.

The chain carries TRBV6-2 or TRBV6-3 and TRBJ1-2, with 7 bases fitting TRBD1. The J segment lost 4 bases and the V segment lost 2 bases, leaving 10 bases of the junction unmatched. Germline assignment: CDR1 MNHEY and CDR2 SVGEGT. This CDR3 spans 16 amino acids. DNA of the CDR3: TGTGCCAGCAGTTACAATGGAGGGACAGTGCCCTATGGCTACACCTTC. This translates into CASSYNGGTVPYGYTF.

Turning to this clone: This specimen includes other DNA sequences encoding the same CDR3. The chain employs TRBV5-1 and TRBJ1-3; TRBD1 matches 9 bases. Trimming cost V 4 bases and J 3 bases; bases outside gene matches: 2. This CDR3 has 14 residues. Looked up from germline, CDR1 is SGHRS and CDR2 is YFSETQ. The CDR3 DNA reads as TGCGCCAGCAGCCCGGGACAGGGTGGAAACACCATATATTTT. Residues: CASSPGQGGNTIYF.

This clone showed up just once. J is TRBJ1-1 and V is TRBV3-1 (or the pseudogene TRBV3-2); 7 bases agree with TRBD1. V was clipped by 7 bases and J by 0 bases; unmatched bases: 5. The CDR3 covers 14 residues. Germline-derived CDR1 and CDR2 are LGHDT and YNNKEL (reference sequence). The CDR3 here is CASKVGTVNTEAFF. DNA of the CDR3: TGTGCCAGCAAAGTTGGGACAGTGAACACTGAAGCTTTCTTT.

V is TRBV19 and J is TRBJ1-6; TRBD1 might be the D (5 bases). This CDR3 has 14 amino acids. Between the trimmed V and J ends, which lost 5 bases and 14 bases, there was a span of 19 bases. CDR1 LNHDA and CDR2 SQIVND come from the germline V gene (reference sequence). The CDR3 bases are TGTGCCAGTAGTCTCCACTCGGGACTAAAGGCCCTCCACTTT. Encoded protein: CASSLHSGLKALHF.

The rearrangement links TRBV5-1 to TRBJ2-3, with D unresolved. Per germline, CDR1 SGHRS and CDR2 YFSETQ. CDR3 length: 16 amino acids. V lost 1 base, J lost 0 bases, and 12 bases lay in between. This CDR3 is CASSLLSSSSTDTQYF. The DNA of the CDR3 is TGCGCCAGCAGCTTGTTAAGCTCTTCTAGCACAGATACGCAGTATTTT.

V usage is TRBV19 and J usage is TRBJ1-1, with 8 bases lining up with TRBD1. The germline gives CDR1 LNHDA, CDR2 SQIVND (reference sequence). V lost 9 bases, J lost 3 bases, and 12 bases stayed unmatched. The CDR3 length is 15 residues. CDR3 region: CASSLKLRGHTEAFF. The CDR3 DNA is TGTGCCAGCTCGCTCAAACTCAGGGGGCACACTGAAGCTTTCTTT.

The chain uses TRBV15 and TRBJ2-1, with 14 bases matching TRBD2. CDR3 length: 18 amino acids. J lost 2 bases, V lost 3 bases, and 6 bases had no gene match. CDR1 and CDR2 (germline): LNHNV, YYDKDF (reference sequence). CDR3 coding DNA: TGTGCCACCAGCAGTACGGGACTAGCGGGGGAAACCTACAATGAGCAGTTCTTC. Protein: CATSSTGLAGETYNEQFF. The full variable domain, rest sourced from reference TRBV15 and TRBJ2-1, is DAMVIQNPRYQVTQFGKPVTLSCSQTLNHNVMYWYQQKSSQAPKLLFHYYDKDFNNEADTPDNFQSRRPNTSFCFLDIRSPGLGDTAMYLCATSSTGLAGETYNEQFFGPGTRLTVL.

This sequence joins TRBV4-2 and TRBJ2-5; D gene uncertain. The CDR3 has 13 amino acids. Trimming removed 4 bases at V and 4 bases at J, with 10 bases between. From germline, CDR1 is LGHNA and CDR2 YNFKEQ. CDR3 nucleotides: TGTGCCAGCAGCCCCAGTAATTCAGAGACCCAGTACTTC. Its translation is CASSPSNSETQYF.